The 14 T cell receptor beta chains in this list originate from one sample, sequenced in a study of blood T cell repertoires in COVID-19. Sequencing used immunoSEQ multiplex PCR; TCRdb keeps in-frame clones, though not all of them. The table lists some 200,000 clones, approximately 84% of them singletons. The sample was peripheral blood. The receptors shown here come from a woman aged 60-75 years with acute or convalescent COVID-19.

In its sample, this clone was seen once. The chain links TRBV6-6 to TRBJ2-2; the match to TRBD2 covers 14 bases. Germline V lookup: CDR1 MNHNY, CDR2 SVGAGI (reference sequence). The length of the CDR3 is 16 residues. After removal of 5 bases from V and 7 bases from J, the junction contained 6 bases not matched to a gene. Written as DNA, the CDR3 is TGTGCCAGCAGTCGCGGGACTAGCGGGGGCAGCGGGGAGCTGTTTTTT. It encodes CASSRGTSGGSGELFF.

The chain carries TRBV9 and TRBJ1-2; D is unresolved. CDR3 length: 13 amino acids. Germline CDR1 SGDLS, CDR2 YYNGEE. Trimming pared 0 bases from V and 2 bases from J, leaving 5 bases between. This CDR3 is CASSVAHNYGYTF. The CDR3 region has the DNA TGTGCCAGCAGCGTAGCACACAACTATGGCTACACCTTC.

The CDR3 reads CASSLDRLLNSPLHF. The CDR3 nucleotides are TGTGCCAGCAGCTTAGACAGGCTCCTCAATTCACCCCTCCACTTT. The chain employs TRBV7-2 and TRBJ1-6; tentative D call: TRBD1 (5 bases). V was cut by 1 base and J by 7 bases, with 11 bases left in between. Germline V gene sequence: CDR1 SGHTA, CDR2 FQGNSA. The CDR3 spans 15 residues. The whole variable domain, filled in from reference TRBV7-2 and TRBJ1-6, reads GAGVSQSPSNKVTEKGKDVELRCDPISGHTALYWYRQSLGQGLEFLIYFQGNSAPDKSGLPSDRFSAERTGGSVSTLTIQRTQQEDSAVYLCASSLDRLLNSPLHFGNGTRLTVT.

This clone was counted a few times. The chain recombines TRBV5-8 with TRBJ1-5; D is undetermined. The V gene lost 1 base and the J gene lost 3 bases, with 20 bases spanning the gap. This CDR3 region has 18 residues. Germline V gene lookup returns CDR1 SGHTS and CDR2 YDEGEE. The CDR3 loop reads CASSLPSTSSYYNQPQHF. The CDR3 nucleotides are TGTGCCAGCAGCTTGCCCTCCACCTCGTCCTACTACAATCAGCCCCAGCATTTT.

The V and J genes are TRBV5-5 and TRBJ2-7; no clear D. V was pared by 1 base and J by 4 bases, with 6 bases between. The CDR3 covers 12 residues. Germline V gives CDR1 SGHKS, CDR2 YYEKEE (reference sequence). The CDR3 here is CASSLNLYEQYF. As DNA, the CDR3 is TGTGCCAGCAGCTTGAATCTTTACGAGCAGTACTTC.

The chain links TRBV30 to TRBJ2-7, with 9 nucleotides matching TRBD1. The V segment lost 1 base and the J segment 5 bases; nucleotides outside the gene matches: 3. The CDR3 has 13 amino acids. The germline CDR1 and CDR2 sequences are GTSNPN and SVGIG (reference sequence). CDR3 region: CAWSEQGANEQYF. CDR3 nucleotide sequence: TGTGCCTGGAGTGAACAGGGGGCCAACGAGCAGTACTTC.

The rearrangement links TRBV5-4 to TRBJ1-2; D is possibly TRBD1 (5 bases). Germline V CDR1 and CDR2: SGHNT, YYREEE (reference sequence). V was trimmed by 0 bases and J by 4 bases, leaving 22 bases between them. The CDR3 is made up of 18 amino acids. CDR3 residues: CASSLAGGSSITVYGYTF. CDR3 coding DNA: TGTGCCAGCAGCTTGGCCGGGGGGTCTTCTATTACCGTCTATGGCTACACCTTC.

J is TRBJ1-2 and V is TRBV6-5; 7 bases agree with TRBD1. The ends lost 6 bases at V and 2 bases at J; junction bases unmatched: 6. The CDR3 runs to 14 residues. From germline, CDR1 is MNHEY and CDR2 SVGAGI. CDR3 in amino acids: CASRGQQGNYGYTF. The CDR3 bases are TGTGCCAGCAGGGGACAGCAAGGGAACTATGGCTACACCTTC.

The chain is built from TRBV5-1 and TRBJ2-1; TRBD1 matches 9 bases. Germline lookup yields CDR1 SGHRS and CDR2 YFSETQ. The CDR3 spans 15 residues. Trimming at V came to 0 bases and at J to 10 bases, leaving 8 bases not matched to a gene. CDR3 amino acids: CASSLARDRVDEQFF. CDR3 in DNA: TGCGCCAGCAGCTTGGCCCGGGACAGGGTTGACGAGCAGTTCTTC.

The chain combines TRBV30 with TRBJ1-1, with TRBD1 identical over 8 bases. The V gene end was trimmed by 2 bases and the J gene end by 8 bases; junction bases not matched to a gene: 1. This CDR3 is built from 11 residues. Per the germline V gene, CDR1 is GTSNPN and CDR2 is SVGIG (reference sequence). Here the CDR3 reads CAWSYRGEAFF. CDR3 bases: TGTGCCTGGAGTTACAGGGGGGAAGCTTTCTTT. The full variable domain, in which reference TRBV30 and TRBJ1-1 provide the parts outside the CDR3, is SQTIHQWPATLVQPVGSPLSLECTVEGTSNPNLYWYRQAAGRGLQLLFYSVGIGQISSEVPQNLSASRPQDRQFILSSKKLLLSDSGFYLCAWSYRGEAFFGQGTRLTVV.

This clone turned up a few times. This chain joins TRBV19 and TRBJ1-2, with D possibly TRBD1 on 5 matching bases. V was clipped by 3 bases and J by 0 bases, with 8 bases between them. There are 14 residues in the CDR3. Germline V gene sequence: CDR1 LNHDA, CDR2 SQIVND (reference sequence). CDR3 bases: TGTGCCAGTAGTATCGACAGAGCTAACTATGGCTACACCTTC. It specifies CASSIDRANYGYTF.

The V gene is TRBV27, the J gene TRBJ2-1; 8 nucleotides line up with TRBD2. CDR1 is MNHEY, CDR2 SMNVEV, per germline (reference sequence). CDR3 length: 15 residues. Trimming at V came to 10 bases and at J to 0 bases, leaving 8 bases not matched to a gene. The CDR3: CATRAGVNSYNEQFF. CDR3 bases: TGTGCCACTAGAGCGGGGGTAAACTCCTACAATGAGCAGTTCTTC.

CDR3 sequence reads: CASSYSIEPGGYTF. In nucleotides, the CDR3 is TGTGCCAGCAGTTACTCGATCGAACCGGGGGGCTACACCTTC. The chain is built from TRBV6-5 and TRBJ1-2; D remains unclear. The CDR3 covers 14 residues. V was pared by 0 bases and J by 8 bases, with 13 bases between. The V gene's germline CDR1 is MNHEY and CDR2 SVGAGI.

V usage is TRBV4-2 and J usage is TRBJ2-7; TRBD1 might be the D (6 bases). The V end was cut by 0 bases, the J end by 4 bases, with 13 bases between. Germline CDR1 LGHNA, CDR2 YNFKEQ. The CDR3 is 15 amino acids. CDR3 in amino acids: CASSQDVTGQYEQYF. CDR3 nucleotides: TGTGCCAGCAGCCAAGATGTGACAGGACAATACGAGCAGTACTTC.